This entry describes one TCR beta chain. The sample originates from a study of blood T cells in healthy people across ages. The extraction recovered at least 5.5 micrograms of total RNA per sample. The CDR3 is 11 amino acids. V was trimmed by 5 bases and J by 9 bases, leaving 13 bases between them. The V gene's germline CDR1 is DFQATT and CDR2 SNEGSKA (reference sequence). A second PCR, run for about 7 to 11 cycles, used a sample-barcoded 5' primer plus a J-beta primer mix. TCRdb re-called the 5' RACE reads through MiXCR, storing one row per CDR3 protein. The data show about 800,000 distinct CDR3 sequences, with 55% to 70% seen just once and approximately 23% held by the top ten.

The sample taken for sequencing was blood. The chain links TRBV20-1 to TRBJ1-2; D is perhaps TRBD1 (6 bases). This TCR was sampled from a man aged 30-40 years in good health. In DNA, the CDR3 is TGCAGTGCTGTACAGGGTGAGAGCTACACCTTC. It translates to CSAVQGESYTF.